This is a list of T cell receptor beta chains from one sample in a study of shared clonotypes between healthy human individuals. Libraries were prepared by immunoSEQ multiplex PCR; TCRdb keeps only in-frame clonotypes and omits some of them. The table records millions of clones, roughly 94% of them present only once. Material: naive CD4+ T cells sorted from blood. Receptors were obtained from a man aged 18 to 30 in good health. The CDR3 runs from the conserved cysteine through the conserved F or W. Each record gives: clone size, V gene, J gene, CDR3 protein. A clone size is listed for some rows: how often the clone was seen (once, few, many), or a class if it is expanded.

clone size: -
V gene: TRBV4-1
J gene: TRBJ2-2
CDR3 protein: CASSHATVQGTGELFF

clone size: -
V gene: TRBV2
J gene: TRBJ1-5
CDR3 protein: CASNIGQVNQPQHF

clone size: -
V gene: TRBV28
J gene: TRBJ1-5
CDR3 protein: CASSLGGLQPQHF

clone size: -
V gene: TRBV5-3
J gene: TRBJ2-7
CDR3 protein: CARSPDREYEQYF

clone size: -
V gene: TRBV9
J gene: TRBJ2-7
CDR3 protein: CASSREGKVYEQYF

clone size: -
V gene: TRBV19
J gene: TRBJ1-1
CDR3 protein: CASRHRAGANSKDTEAFF

clone size: -
V gene: TRBV6-1
J gene: TRBJ1-5
CDR3 protein: CASRAGTLNQPQHF

clone size: -
V gene: TRBV6-1
J gene: TRBJ1-3
CDR3 protein: CASSEEAISGNTIYF

clone size: -
V gene: TRBV6-1
J gene: TRBJ1-2
CDR3 protein: CASSEAKHIVTMSYTF

clone size: -
V gene: TRBV28
J gene: TRBJ2-3
CDR3 protein: CASSLYPGGVLRTDTQYF

clone size: -
V gene: TRBV28
J gene: TRBJ2-2
CDR3 protein: CASSEGGPFTGELFF

clone size: -
V gene: TRBV12-5
J gene: TRBJ2-5
CDR3 protein: CASANRLLGRGETQYF

clone size: -
V gene: TRBV2
J gene: TRBJ2-1
CDR3 protein: CASSEGTGRMNEQFF

clone size: -
V gene: TRBV6-5
J gene: TRBJ1-1
CDR3 protein: CASSYPGTTEAFF

clone size: -
V gene: TRBV5-1
J gene: TRBJ2-2
CDR3 protein: CASSLAGGRAAAGGELFF

clone size: -
V gene: TRBV7-2
J gene: TRBJ1-5
CDR3 protein: CASSLGGGSGQPQHF

clone size: -
V gene: TRBV27
J gene: TRBJ1-4
CDR3 protein: CASSLFPATNEKLFF

clone size: -
V gene: TRBV6-6
J gene: TRBJ1-5
CDR3 protein: CAGSYRPGGNQPQHF

clone size: -
V gene: TRBV19
J gene: TRBJ1-6
CDR3 protein: CASSKGTGESPLHF

clone size: -
V gene: TRBV9
J gene: TRBJ1-3
CDR3 protein: CASSFDRAHGNTIYF

clone size: -
V gene: TRBV18
J gene: TRBJ2-6
CDR3 protein: CASSSGTSSSGANVLTF

clone size: -
V gene: TRBV7-2
J gene: TRBJ2-7
CDR3 protein: CASSFLTSGGVSYEQYF

clone size: -
V gene: TRBV2
J gene: TRBJ1-2
CDR3 protein: CASSEALGQGAFGYTF

clone size: -
V gene: TRBV4-1
J gene: TRBJ2-7
CDR3 protein: CASSPAGQGNYEQYF

clone size: -
V gene: TRBV5-4
J gene: TRBJ1-1
CDR3 protein: CASTMGQMNTEAFF

clone size: -
V gene: TRBV9
J gene: TRBJ1-2
CDR3 protein: CASSATGGSGYGYTF

clone size: once
V gene: TRBV28
J gene: TRBJ1-1
CDR3 protein: CASSLFRGLATEAFF

clone size: -
V gene: TRBV7-8
J gene: TRBJ2-5
CDR3 protein: CASSLRQGAGGETQYF

clone size: -
V gene: TRBV7-9
J gene: TRBJ2-7
CDR3 protein: CASSVATGGGHEQYF

clone size: -
V gene: TRBV27
J gene: TRBJ1-2
CDR3 protein: CASSSYAGLGYTF

clone size: -
V gene: TRBV10-3
J gene: TRBJ2-7
CDR3 protein: CAISESTGGGYEQYF

clone size: -
V gene: TRBV18
J gene: TRBJ2-7
CDR3 protein: CASSQTSGTYEQYF

clone size: -
V gene: TRBV5-1
J gene: TRBJ2-2
CDR3 protein: CASSFGGMNTGELFF

clone size: -
V gene: TRBV29-1
J gene: TRBJ1-3
CDR3 protein: CSVEDQGITGNTIYF

clone size: few
V gene: TRBV5-1
J gene: TRBJ2-7
CDR3 protein: CASSFIQALASLYEQYF

clone size: -
V gene: TRBV14
J gene: TRBJ2-3
CDR3 protein: CASSQDAGGPLTDTQYF

clone size: -
V gene: TRBV5-4
J gene: TRBJ2-7
CDR3 protein: CASSWNLDSEQYF

clone size: -
V gene: TRBV4-3
J gene: TRBJ2-2
CDR3 protein: CASSQDWAGLLPRELFF

clone size: -
V gene: TRBV7-9
J gene: TRBJ2-3
CDR3 protein: CASSLSLAGSTDTQYF

clone size: -
V gene: TRBV6-5
J gene: TRBJ2-7
CDR3 protein: CASSYSVIGVAYEQYF

clone size: -
V gene: TRBV14
J gene: TRBJ2-7
CDR3 protein: CASSQVWAGGYEQYF

clone size: -
V gene: TRBV9
J gene: TRBJ2-2
CDR3 protein: CASSLSSPGNTGELFF

clone size: -
V gene: TRBV5-6
J gene: TRBJ1-2
CDR3 protein: CASSLGQYGYTF

clone size: -
V gene: TRBV9
J gene: TRBJ1-4
CDR3 protein: CASSVGGINEKLFF

clone size: -
V gene: TRBV30
J gene: TRBJ1-6
CDR3 protein: CAWSAGQGHSPLHF

clone size: -
V gene: TRBV7-2
J gene: TRBJ1-1
CDR3 protein: CASSFEVDTEAFF

clone size: -
V gene: TRBV5-4
J gene: TRBJ2-3
CDR3 protein: CASSLAPSGGYTDTQYF

clone size: -
V gene: TRBV18
J gene: TRBJ2-7
CDR3 protein: CASSPQPGYEQYF

clone size: -
V gene: TRBV6-1
J gene: TRBJ2-7
CDR3 protein: CASSENRDYEQYF

clone size: -
V gene: TRBV5-1
J gene: TRBJ2-7
CDR3 protein: CASSPDGGVNFYEQYF

clone size: -
V gene: TRBV29-1
J gene: TRBJ2-7
CDR3 protein: CSVGSGASGQYEQYF

clone size: once
V gene: TRBV5-4
J gene: TRBJ2-1
CDR3 protein: CASSFLAGGQDEQFF

clone size: once
V gene: TRBV2
J gene: TRBJ1-5
CDR3 protein: CASRGQGEQPQHF

clone size: -
V gene: TRBV7-9
J gene: TRBJ1-5
CDR3 protein: CASSPRGPGVQPQHF

clone size: -
V gene: TRBV5-4
J gene: TRBJ2-2
CDR3 protein: CASSLDSGGANTGELFF

clone size: -
V gene: TRBV7-2
J gene: TRBJ2-7
CDR3 protein: CASSLGQGVAYEQYF

clone size: -
V gene: TRBV2
J gene: TRBJ1-5
CDR3 protein: CASSEGQGSNQPQHF

clone size: -
V gene: TRBV6-1
J gene: TRBJ2-5
CDR3 protein: CASSISGPYETQYF

clone size: -
V gene: TRBV7-2
J gene: TRBJ2-3
CDR3 protein: CASSSGLAGGDTQYF

clone size: once
V gene: TRBV19
J gene: TRBJ2-7
CDR3 protein: CASRDSPRVGEQYF